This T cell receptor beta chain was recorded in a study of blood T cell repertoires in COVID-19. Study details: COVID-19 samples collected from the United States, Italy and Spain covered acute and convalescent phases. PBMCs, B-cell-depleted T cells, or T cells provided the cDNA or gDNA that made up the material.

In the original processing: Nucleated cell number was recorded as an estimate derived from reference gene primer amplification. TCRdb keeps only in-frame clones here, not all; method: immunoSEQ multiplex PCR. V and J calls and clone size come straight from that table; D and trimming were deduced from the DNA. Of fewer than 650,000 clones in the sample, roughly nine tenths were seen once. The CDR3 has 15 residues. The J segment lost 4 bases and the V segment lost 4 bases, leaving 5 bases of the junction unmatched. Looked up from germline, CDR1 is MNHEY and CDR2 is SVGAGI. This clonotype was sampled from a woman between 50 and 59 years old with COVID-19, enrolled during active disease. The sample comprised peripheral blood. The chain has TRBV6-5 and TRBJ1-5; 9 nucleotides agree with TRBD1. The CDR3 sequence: CASSSGTGTNQPQHF. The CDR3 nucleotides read TGTGCCAGCAGTTCCGGGACAGGGACAAATCAGCCCCAGCATTTT.